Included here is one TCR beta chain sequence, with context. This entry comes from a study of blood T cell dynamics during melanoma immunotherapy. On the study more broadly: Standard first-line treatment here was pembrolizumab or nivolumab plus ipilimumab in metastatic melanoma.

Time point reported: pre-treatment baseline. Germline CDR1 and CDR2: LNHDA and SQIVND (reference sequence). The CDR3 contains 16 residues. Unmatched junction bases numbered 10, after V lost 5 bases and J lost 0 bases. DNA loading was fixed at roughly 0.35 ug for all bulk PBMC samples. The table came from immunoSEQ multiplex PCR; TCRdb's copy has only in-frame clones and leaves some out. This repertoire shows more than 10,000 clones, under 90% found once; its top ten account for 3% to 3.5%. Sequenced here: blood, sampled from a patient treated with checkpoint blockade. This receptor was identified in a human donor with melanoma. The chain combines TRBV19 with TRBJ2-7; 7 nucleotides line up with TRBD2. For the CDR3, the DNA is TGTGCCAGTAGTCCGAACCCGGGACTACCCTCCTACGAGCAGTACTTC. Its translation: CASSPNPGLPSYEQYF.